These 22 T cell receptor beta chains share one sample of origin, sequenced in a study of beta chain features in type 1 diabetes. Expressed TCRB transcripts were sequenced because the isolated RNA had all been reverse transcribed beforehand. The protocol was immunoSEQ multiplex PCR, while the TCRdb copy is restricted to in-frame clones and leaves out a portion. The table shows roughly 150,000 clones, with around 8.5% occurring only once. Material for sequencing was central memory CD4+ T cells from blood. Source of these receptors: a man younger than 30 in good health.

This clone was seen a few times. The CDR3 loop reads CASSPGGFEETQYF. The CDR3 region has the DNA TGTGCCAGCAGCCCGGGGGGGTTTGAAGAGACCCAGTACTTC. This chain joins TRBV27 and TRBJ2-5; 8 bases are shared with TRBD2. This CDR3 spans 14 amino acids. V dropped 6 bases and J dropped 3; count of bases not matched to a gene: 6. Germline lookup yields CDR1 MNHEY and CDR2 SMNVEV (reference sequence).

In this sample, this clone turned up a few times. The chain is built from TRBV30 and TRBJ2-5; 7 bases map to TRBD2. There are 13 residues in the CDR3. Germline-derived CDR1 and CDR2 are GTSNPN and SVGIG (reference sequence). The J segment lost 4 bases and the V segment lost 6 bases, leaving 8 bases of the junction unmatched. CDR3 amino acids: CACWGGRGETQYF. Written as DNA, the CDR3 is TGTGCCTGCTGGGGGGGGAGGGGAGAGACCCAGTACTTC.

Concerning this clone: Compared with germline, one end of the junction differs, possibly owing to a read error. The rearrangement links TRBV20-1 to TRBJ2-1; D possibly corresponds to TRBD2 (5 bases). Germline lookup yields CDR1 DFQATT and CDR2 SNEGSKA (reference sequence). The CDR3 spans 11 residues. The CDR3 loop is CSARDYLEQFF. CDR3 DNA: TGCAGTGCTCGAGACTACCTTGAGCAGTTCTTC.

The chain links TRBV2 to TRBJ2-5; D possibly corresponds to TRBD2 (6 bases). This CDR3 spans 15 amino acids. The germline CDR1 and CDR2 sequences are SNHLY and FYNNEI. Trimming took 5 bases from V and 2 from J, leaving 15 bases between them. CDR3 loop: CASSPELALQETQYF. For the CDR3, the DNA is TGTGCCAGCAGTCCCGAACTAGCCCTACAAGAGACCCAGTACTTC.

In this sample, this clone turned up a few times. The genes are TRBV19 and TRBJ1-5, with TRBD1 as a possible D gene (5 bases). This CDR3 is built from 14 residues. V shed 3 bases and J shed 3 bases, with 9 bases lying between them. Germline V lookup: CDR1 LNHDA, CDR2 SQIVND (reference sequence). Here the CDR3 DNA reads TGTGCCAGTAGTATTGGGGCCATCAATCAGCCCCAGCATTTT. Translating gives CASSIGAINQPQHF.

The V call is TRBV28, the J call TRBJ2-2, with D possibly being TRBD2 (7 bases). V lost 7 bases to trimming and J lost 4 bases, with 19 bases between them. This CDR3 is built from 16 residues. Looked up from germline, CDR1 is MDHEN and CDR2 is SYDVKM. The CDR3, as DNA: TGTGCCAGCACCGTGAGGGGGGAGGGCCGCACCGGGGAGCTGTTTTTT. Translation gives CASTVRGEGRTGELFF.

The chain has TRBV7-3 and TRBJ2-3; tentative D call: TRBD1 (5 bases). The CDR3 length is 13 residues. The V gene's germline CDR1 is SGHTA and CDR2 FQGTGA. Trimming took off 5 bases at V and 3 bases at J, with 9 bases between the two ends. CDR3 sequence reads: CASSAQGTDTQYF. The CDR3 DNA reads as TGTGCCAGCAGCGCGCAGGGAACAGATACGCAGTATTTT.

This clone was counted ten times or more. CDR3 amino acids: CASSSSTGELFF. The CDR3 DNA is TGTGCCAGCAGCTCCTCCACCGGGGAGCTGTTTTTT. The chain recombines TRBV7-3 with TRBJ2-2; D is ambiguous. The V end lost 4 bases, the J end lost 4 bases, and 4 bases lay between the germline ends. CDR1 and CDR2 (germline): SGHTA, FQGTGA. This CDR3 spans 12 amino acids.

This rearrangement joins TRBV5-1 to TRBJ1-5; TRBD1 is a possible D gene (5 bases). Germline CDR1 SGHRS, CDR2 YFSETQ. This CDR3 is built from 13 residues. The ends were cut back, 0 bases at V and 6 bases at J, with 7 bases in the middle. This CDR3 is CASSLEGFQPQHF. As DNA, the CDR3 is TGCGCCAGCAGCTTGGAGGGGTTTCAGCCCCAGCATTTT.

The chain uses TRBV6-5 and TRBJ2-2, with TRBD1 identical over 7 bases. Germline assignment: CDR1 MNHEY and CDR2 SVGAGI. J lost 6 bases, V lost 0 bases, and 1 base had no gene match. CDR3 length: 14 residues. The CDR3 nucleotides read TGTGCCAGCAGTTACTCGAGGGGGCCCGGGGAGCTGTTTTTT. It encodes CASSYSRGPGELFF.

This clone has a handful of counts. The chain combines TRBV7-3 with TRBJ2-6; D ambiguous. Germline V gene lookup returns CDR1 SGHTA and CDR2 FQGTGA. V lost 7 bases and J lost 1, with 14 bases in between. The CDR3 length is 16 residues. CDR3 sequence reads: CASTSYVGSGANVLTF. In DNA form, the CDR3 reads TGTGCCAGCACCTCTTACGTCGGGTCTGGGGCCAACGTCCTGACTTTC. Looking up the rest from reference TRBV7-3 and TRBJ2-6 gives the full variable domain: GAGVSQTPSNKVTEKGKYVELRCDPISGHTALYWYRQSLGQGPEFLIYFQGTGAADDSGLPNDRFFAVRPEGSVSTLKIQRTERGDSAVYLCASTSYVGSGANVLTFGAGSRLTVL.

The chain combines TRBV5-1 with TRBJ1-2, with TRBD1 as a possible D gene (5 bases). Germline-derived CDR1 and CDR2 are SGHRS and YFSETQ. This CDR3 spans 14 amino acids. The V end lost 1 base, the J end lost 2 bases, and 9 bases lay between the germline ends. DNA of the CDR3: TGCGCCAGCAGCTTGCTGGACACAAACTATGGCTACACCTTC. Translating it yields CASSLLDTNYGYTF.

This clone was counted between two and nine times. The genes are TRBV6-4 and TRBJ2-1, with TRBD2 matching over 10 bases. Germline trimming cut 4 bases from V and 15 bases from J; bases unmatched to any gene: 6. Germline V CDR1 and CDR2: MRHNA, SNTAGT. This CDR3 spans 12 amino acids. The CDR3 sequence: CASSGAGGPWFF. The CDR3 DNA is TGTGCCAGCAGTGGAGCGGGGGGGCCTTGGTTCTTC.

This clone was seen ten or more times. The chain is built from TRBV10-3 and TRBJ2-7; 7 bases line up with TRBD2. The length of the CDR3 is 15 residues. Per germline, CDR1 ENHRY and CDR2 SYGVKD. The trim removed 4 bases at V and 2 bases at J, leaving 8 bases unmatched. The CDR3 region has the DNA TGTGCCATCAGTGGGGAGACGGGGGGAACCTACGAGCAGTACTTC. Protein: CAISGETGGTYEQYF.

The genes are TRBV27 and TRBJ2-7; TRBD1 aligns across 12 bases. V lost 6 bases to trimming and J lost 7 bases; unmatched junction nucleotides: 16. Looked up from germline, CDR1 is MNHEY and CDR2 is SMNVEV (reference sequence). This CDR3 has 17 residues. The CDR3 loop is CASSYKGRGQGAGEQYF. CDR3 DNA: TGTGCCAGCAGCTACAAGGGTCGGGGACAGGGGGCAGGAGAGCAGTACTTC.

This sequence joins TRBV4-2 and TRBJ1-1; D gene ambiguous. This CDR3 spans 17 amino acids. The V gene's germline CDR1 is LGHNA and CDR2 YNFKEQ. Between the trimmed V and J ends, which lost 0 bases and 0 bases, there was a span of 14 bases. For the CDR3, the DNA is TGTGCCAGCAGCCAAGACCCCCCAGCGGGATTGAACACTGAAGCTTTCTTT. It encodes CASSQDPPAGLNTEAFF.

The rearrangement links TRBV7-2 to TRBJ2-5; 8 bases agree with TRBD2. Germline CDR1 reads SGHTA; CDR2 reads FQGNSA. V shed 1 base, J shed 4 bases, and the junction held 11 bases outside the gene matches. CDR3 size: 17 residues. The CDR3 DNA reads TGTGCCAGCAGCTTAGGTCCCGGGAGGGCCAGAGGAGAGACCCAGTACTTC. Residues: CASSLGPGRARGETQYF.

The V gene is TRBV7-3, the J gene TRBJ2-5; tentative D call: TRBD1 (6 bases). Germline CDR1 and CDR2: SGHTA and FQGTGA. V lost 5 bases to trimming and J lost 3 bases, with 10 bases between them. The CDR3 spans 13 residues. CDR3 in DNA: TGTGCCAGCAGCCCCGGACAGAAAGAGACCCAGTACTTC. Translated, it gives CASSPGQKETQYF. Using reference TRBV7-3 and TRBJ2-5 for the parts outside the CDR3, the full variable domain is GAGVSQTPSNKVTEKGKYVELRCDPISGHTALYWYRQSLGQGPEFLIYFQGTGAADDSGLPNDRFFAVRPEGSVSTLKIQRTERGDSAVYLCASSPGQKETQYFGPGTRLLVL.

This clone showed up many times. The chain employs TRBV9 and TRBJ1-6, with 7 bases fitting TRBD1. With 0 bases clipped from V and 9 bases from J, the junction kept 9 bases outside the gene matches. Per germline, CDR1 SGDLS and CDR2 YYNGEE. The CDR3 has 16 residues. The CDR3 sequence: CASSVEGGGRGSPLHF. The CDR3 DNA sequence: TGTGCCAGCAGCGTAGAAGGGGGCGGACGGGGTTCACCCCTCCACTTT.

This clone has a handful of counts. The genes are TRBV19 and TRBJ2-1; D is possibly TRBD1 (6 bases). The length of the CDR3 is 16 residues. Looked up from germline, CDR1 is LNHDA and CDR2 is SQIVND (reference sequence). V gave up 2 bases and J gave up 1 base, with 12 bases separating them. CDR3 loop: CASSISPQGSYNEQFF. The CDR3 DNA is TGTGCCAGTAGTATATCGCCACAGGGTTCCTACAATGAGCAGTTCTTC.

This chain joins TRBV4-1 and TRBJ2-3, with 8 nucleotides matching TRBD2. J was trimmed by 4 bases and V by 4 bases; bases with no gene match: 7. The CDR3 sequence is 15 residues long. Germline V gives CDR1 MGHRA, CDR2 YSYEKL. The CDR3 region is CASSLYGGASDTQYF. The CDR3 region has the DNA TGCGCCAGCAGCCTTTACGGGGGGGCATCAGATACGCAGTATTTT.

This clone has only a few counts. This chain uses TRBV5-4 with TRBJ2-7; 9 bases are a match to TRBD2. With 0 bases clipped from V and 0 bases from J, the junction kept 4 bases outside the gene matches. Germline assignment: CDR1 SGHNT and CDR2 YYREEE (reference sequence). The CDR3 covers 16 residues. CDR3 residues: CASSLGASGVSYEQYF. CDR3 DNA: TGTGCCAGCAGCTTGGGAGCTAGCGGGGTCTCCTACGAGCAGTACTTC.